The source of this TCR beta chain is a study of blood T cell repertoires in COVID-19. Study details: COVID-19 samples from acute and convalescent phases originated in the United States, Italy and Spain. The analysed material was cDNA or gDNA that came from T cells, B-cell-depleted T cells, or PBMCs.

The V gene end was trimmed by 6 bases and the J gene end by 0 bases; junction bases not matched to a gene: 6. The CDR3 totals 15 residues. Germline CDR1 and CDR2: MDHEN and SYDVKM. Original processing methods: The authors estimated nucleated cell counts from reference gene primer amplification. Measured with immunoSEQ multiplex PCR; TCRdb has only the in-frame clones, and not every one. V and J calls plus clone size are reproduced from that table; the DNA served to infer D and trimming. The table shows approximately 180,000 clones, with roughly four fifths occurring only once. The Seattle patients joined while their infection was active and were tracked longitudinally afterward.

The sample was peripheral blood. The chain uses TRBV28 and TRBJ2-7, with 9 bases that match TRBD1. The receptor was isolated from a woman older than 75 with COVID-19, enrolled during active disease. The CDR3 is CASSRGTGSSYEQYF. CDR3 DNA: TGTGCCAGCAGCCGAGGGACAGGGAGCTCCTACGAGCAGTACTTC.